This entry lists 21 T cell receptor beta chains sequenced from one sample in a study of tissue T cells after allogeneic stem cell transplantation. TCRdb keeps only in-frame clones here, not all; method: immunoSEQ multiplex PCR. The sample holds some 48,000 clones; 73% are singletons and the top ten take 0.7%. The sample consisted of sorted cells pooled from one or two spleens. Receptors were obtained from a pool of C57BL/6 mice in good health.

About this clone itself: Gene names and germline refer to mouse. Read coverage stops 1 residue before the CDR3 terminus; the germline J gene supplies the remainder. The chain combines TRBV13-3 with TRBJ1-3; 9 bases match TRBD1. With 5 bases clipped from V and 4 bases from J, the junction kept 4 bases outside the gene matches. The CDR3 loop spans 14 amino acids. Germline V lookup: CDR1 NNHDY, CDR2 SYVADS. CDR3 bases read: TGTGCCAGCAGGGGGACAGGGTCGGGAAATACGCTCTAT. This translates into CASRGTGSGNTLY. The whole CDR3 is CASRGTGSGNTLYF.

This clone appeared once. The gene names given are mouse names. The read ends 1 residue shy of where the CDR3 ends; the end is completed using the germline J gene. The V and J genes are TRBV15 and TRBJ2-3; the D gene is possibly TRBD1 (6 bases). Germline V gene sequence: CDR1 SGHND, CDR2 FRSKSL. V dropped 6 bases and J dropped 6 bases, with 7 bases sitting between them. The CDR3 sequence is 11 residues long. CDR3 DNA (partial): TGTGCCAGCAGAACAGGGGAAACGCTGTAT. Protein sequence: CASRTGETLY. In full, the CDR3 reads CASRTGETLYF.

As for this clone: The listed genes are named as in mouse. The CDR3 end is not reached by the read, which stops 1 residue before it; the germline J gene fills it in. V is TRBV13-1 and J is TRBJ2-1; no clear D gene. This CDR3 region has 14 residues. V dropped 3 bases and J dropped 2 bases, with 9 bases sitting between them. Germline CDR1 is NSHNY and CDR2 is SYGAGN. The DNA read from the CDR3 is TGTGCCAGCAGTGGCGACTTATACTATGCTGAGCAGTTC. The encoded protein is CASSGDLYYAEQF. The whole CDR3 sequence reads CASSGDLYYAEQFF.

A remark on this clone: Any gene name here is a mouse gene name. The read falls 1 residue short of the CDR3 end, and the missing part is taken from the germline J gene. The chain links TRBV19 to TRBJ2-1, with 10 bases lining up with TRBD1. The CDR3 sequence is 12 residues long. V trimming: 9 bases; J trimming: 5 bases; junction bases outside the gene matches: 2. Germline V gene lookup returns CDR1 FNHDT and CDR2 SITEND (reference sequence). The sequenced part of the CDR3 DNA is TGTGCCACCGGGACAGGGGATGCTGAGCAGTTC. This gives the protein CATGTGDAEQF. The CDR3 in full is CATGTGDAEQFF.

Comments on this clone: The listed genes are named as in mouse. The CDR3 goes on 1 residue after the read ends, and that part is filled in from the germline J gene. The V gene is TRBV17, the J gene TRBJ1-5; no reliable D call. There are 10 residues in the CDR3. V lost 3 bases and J 7 bases, leaving 1 base between the germline ends. Germline V lookup: CDR1 MNHDT, CDR2 YYDKIL. CDR3 residues: CASSSQAPLF. Incomplete CDR3 DNA: TGTGCTAGCAGTAGTCAGGCTCCGCTT.

Note on this clone: The germline and genes are mouse ones. The read falls 1 residue short of the CDR3 end, and the missing part is taken from the germline J gene. The chain joins TRBV5 to TRBJ2-7; a possible D gene is TRBD1 (5 bases). Looked up from germline, CDR1 is LGHNA and CDR2 is YNLKQL (reference sequence). The germline V and J ends were trimmed by 0 bases and 7 bases, with 10 bases remaining between them. There are 13 residues in the CDR3. CDR3 region: CASSQDRDGEQYF. CDR3 bases read: TGTGCCAGCAGCCAAGACAGGGATGGGGAACAGTAC.

A remark on this clone: Gene and germline names: mouse. Read coverage stops 1 residue before the CDR3 terminus; the germline J gene supplies the remainder. V is TRBV13-2 and J is TRBJ2-5; 9 positions match TRBD2. The length of the CDR3 is 14 residues. Germline V lookup: CDR1 NNHNN, CDR2 SYGAGS (reference sequence). J lost 5 bases, V lost 0 bases, and 1 base had no gene match. The CDR3 protein is CASGDVWGGDTQYF. The sequenced CDR3 bases are TGTGCCAGCGGTGATGTCTGGGGGGGAGACACCCAGTAC.

This clone was seen just once. Gene names refer to mouse genes. The sequenced fragment ends 1 residue before the CDR3 boundary, so the rest is inferred from the germline J gene. V usage is TRBV4 and J usage is TRBJ2-5; 7 nucleotides line up with TRBD2. Per the germline V gene, CDR1 is LGHDT and CDR2 is YNNKQL (reference sequence). The length of the CDR3 is 13 residues. The J segment lost 4 bases and the V segment lost 3 bases, leaving 1 base of the junction unmatched. The sequenced CDR3 bases are TGTGCCAGCAGCTATTGGGGGGAAGACACCCAGTAC. It specifies CASSYWGEDTQY. The whole CDR3 protein is CASSYWGEDTQYF.

Points on this clone: Each gene name is a mouse one. The read is 1 residue too short to cover the CDR3 end, so that end is filled in from the germline J gene. This chain links TRBV13-2 with TRBJ2-1; D perhaps matches TRBD2 (7 bases). The CDR3 has 14 residues. Trimming removed 1 base from V and 7 bases from J, with 12 bases in between. CDR1 NNHNN and CDR2 SYGAGS come from the germline V gene (reference sequence). CDR3 DNA (partial): TGTGCCAGCGGTGATATTTGGGGGGCAGCTGAGCAGTTC. The encoded protein is CASGDIWGAAEQF. The CDR3 reads in full as CASGDIWGAAEQFF.

With regard to this clone: Germline and genes: mouse. The read terminates 1 residue ahead of where the CDR3 ends, so the germline J gene completes it. The chain links TRBV29 to TRBJ1-3; 9 nucleotides match TRBD1. CDR1 and CDR2 from the germline V gene are MSHET and SYDVDS. This CDR3 is built from 14 residues. V lost 5 bases and J lost 2; bases outside the gene matches: 1. This CDR3 reads CASSTGGAGNTLYF. CDR3 DNA, as far as it was read: TGTGCTAGCAGTACAGGGGGCGCTGGAAATACGCTCTAT.

About this clone: The genes and germline here are from mouse. Sequencing ends 1 residue short of the CDR3 end; the germline J gene provides the rest. This chain connects TRBV29 to TRBJ2-5; 10 bases fit TRBD2. Germline loops: CDR1 MSHET, CDR2 SYDVDS. The CDR3 extends over 16 amino acids. The trim removed 5 bases at V and 0 bases at J, leaving 5 bases unmatched. CDR3 sequence reads: CASSALGGRNQDTQYF. Incomplete CDR3 DNA: TGTGCTAGCAGTGCTCTGGGGGGGCGCAACCAAGACACCCAGTAC. The full variable domain, with the rest looked up from reference TRBV29 and TRBJ2-5, is DMKVTQMPRYLIKRMGENVLLECGQDMSHETMYWYRQDPGLGLQLIYISYDVDSNSEGDIPKGYRVSRKKREHFSLILDSAKTNQTSVYFCASSALGGRNQDTQYFGPGTRLLVL.

Points on this clone: At one end the junction does not follow the germline gene, possibly because of a read error. The listed genes are named as in mouse. The sequence runs out 1 residue before the end of the CDR3; the remainder is reconstructed from the germline J gene. Within the sample, other DNA sequences also encode this same CDR3. The chain links TRBV1 to TRBJ2-1, with TRBD2 identical over 7 bases. CDR1 and CDR2 from the germline V gene are NSQYPW and LRSPGD (reference sequence). The CDR3 spans 14 residues. This CDR3 is CTCSAVGGYAEQFF. The covered CDR3 bases are TGTACCTGCAGTGCAGTGGGGGGCTATGCTGAGCAGTTC.

About this clone itself: Here the gene names and germline are mouse. The CDR3 extends 1 residue past the end of the read, so its final part is completed from the germline J gene. The chain couples TRBV19 to TRBJ2-3; D perhaps matches TRBD2 (7 bases). CDR1 and CDR2 (germline): FNHDT, SITEND (reference sequence). Trimming took off 1 base at V and 1 base at J, with 10 bases between the two ends. The CDR3 has 15 residues. CDR3 amino acids: CASSITWGRAETLYF. CDR3 DNA, as far as it was read: TGTGCCAGCAGTATAACCTGGGGGCGTGCAGAAACGCTGTAT.

Regarding this clone: The gene symbols are mouse symbols. The read falls 1 residue short of the CDR3 end, and the missing part is taken from the germline J gene. This sequence joins TRBV3 and TRBJ2-7; TRBD1 is a possible D gene (6 bases). The germline V and J ends were trimmed by 1 base and 3 bases, with 10 bases remaining between them. This CDR3 comprises 14 residues. Germline CDR1 is SNHLY and CDR2 is FYNGKV (reference sequence). The sequenced part of the CDR3 DNA is TGTGCCAGCAGCTTAGAGGGACAAATCTATGAACAGTAC. Protein: CASSLEGQIYEQY. In full, the CDR3 is CASSLEGQIYEQYF.

With regard to this clone: Genes and germline come from the mouse. The read ends 1 residue shy of where the CDR3 ends; the end is completed using the germline J gene. J is TRBJ2-4 and V is TRBV20; 7 bases are shared with TRBD2. After removal of 1 base from V and 0 bases from J, the junction contained 1 base not matched to a gene. This CDR3 has 14 residues. Germline V gene lookup returns CDR1 GFQATS and CDR2 STVNSAI. The covered CDR3 bases are TGTGGTGCTAGGGGTGGGGGGAGTCAAAACACCTTGTAC. Residues: CGARGGGSQNTLY. In full, the CDR3 reads CGARGGGSQNTLYF.

This clone was seen a single time. Gene names refer to mouse genes. The read falls 1 residue short of the CDR3 end, and the missing part is taken from the germline J gene. The V and J genes are TRBV13-2 and TRBJ2-4; D perhaps matches TRBD2 (6 bases). Looked up from germline, CDR1 is NNHNN and CDR2 is SYGAGS (reference sequence). The CDR3 length is 16 residues. Trimming took 0 bases from V and 2 from J, leaving 13 bases between them. The CDR3 protein is CASGDASLGLQNTLYF. The CDR3 DNA, read in part, is TGTGCCAGCGGTGATGCAAGCCTGGGGCTTCAAAACACCTTGTAC.

This clone showed up just a few times. Mouse gene names apply. The CDR3 end lies 1 residue beyond the end of the read and is filled in from the germline J gene. V is TRBV26 and J is TRBJ1-1, with 8 bases identical to TRBD1. The CDR3 is made up of 12 amino acids. The germline V gene encodes CDR1 KGHPV and CDR2 FQNQEV (reference sequence). With 8 bases clipped from V and 1 base from J, the junction kept 0 bases outside the gene matches. The covered CDR3 bases are TGTGCCAGCGGACAGGGAAACACAGAAGTCTTC. Translated, it gives CASGQGNTEVF. The entire CDR3 sequence reads CASGQGNTEVFF.

Only a few counts were recorded for this clone. All gene names here are mouse names. The read ends 1 residue early relative to the CDR3; the germline J gene fills the gap. V is TRBV26 and J is TRBJ2-7, with 7 bases fitting TRBD2. This CDR3 contains 13 residues. The germline gives CDR1 KGHPV, CDR2 FQNQEV (reference sequence). V dropped 4 bases and J dropped 2; count of bases not matched to a gene: 2. The part of the CDR3 DNA that was read is TGTGCCAGCAGTCCGGGGGGGGCCTATGAACAGTAC. Protein sequence: CASSPGGAYEQY. The full-length CDR3 reads as CASSPGGAYEQYF.

As concerns this clone: Mouse germline and gene names are used. The CDR3 extends 1 residue past the end of the read, so its final part is completed from the germline J gene. V and J are TRBV12-2 and TRBJ2-5; D is ambiguous. Trimming took off 1 base at V and 1 base at J, with 5 bases between the two ends. Germline V gene lookup returns CDR1 SGHLS and CDR2 HYDKME. The CDR3 spans 13 residues. The CDR3 sequence is CASSLLYQDTQYF. Partial CDR3 DNA: TGTGCCAGCTCTCTACTCTACCAAGACACCCAGTAC.

Worth noting for this clone: Germline and genes here are mouse. The CDR3 is cut off 1 residue early in the read; its end comes from the germline J gene. This sample includes further DNA sequences coding for the same CDR3. The V gene is TRBV13-2, the J gene TRBJ2-7; 11 nucleotides align to TRBD2. V gave up 0 bases and J gave up 4 bases; unmatched junction bases: 0. The CDR3 sequence is 14 residues long. CDR1 and CDR2 (germline): NNHNN, SYGAGS (reference sequence). CDR3 DNA (partial): TGTGCCAGCGGTGATGGGACTGGGGGGTATGAACAGTAC. Translation gives CASGDGTGGYEQY. The CDR3 in its entirety is CASGDGTGGYEQYF.

As concerns this clone: These gene names are mouse names. Other DNA sequences within the sample encode an identical CDR3. CDR3 protein: CASRLGGQNTLYF. The sequenced CDR3 bases are TGTGCCAGCAGGCTGGGGGGCCAAAACACCTTGTAC. This chain links TRBV24 with TRBJ2-4; 8 bases are shared with TRBD2. The read finishes 1 residue shy of the CDR3 end, and the germline J gene is used to complete it. Germline loops: CDR1 KGHTA, CDR2 FRNEEI. The CDR3 runs to 13 residues. V lost 6 bases, J lost 3 bases, and 2 bases stayed unmatched.